This entry features one T cell receptor (beta chain) sequence. The sample is drawn from a study of shared T cell receptors in the human thymus. Assay: immunoSEQ multiplex PCR; the TCRdb copy retains only in-frame clones and omits some. Of about 660,000 clones listed, about 90% were seen once; the top ten hold just under 0.0095%. Germline CDR1 and CDR2: SGHVS and FQNEAQ. V lost 5 bases and J lost 2, with 8 bases in between. This CDR3 has 13 amino acids. The same data also contributed to another study, on human thymus T cells. As reported in that work: Corrective heart surgery yielded resections, and these provided the thymus tissue.

The sample was thymocytes. The source is a boy in the first two years of life with a congenital heart defect. The V and J genes are TRBV7-8 and TRBJ2-3; possible D gene TRBD2, 5 bases. CDR3 region: CASSAGSTDTQYF. In nucleotides, the CDR3 is TGTGCCAGCAGCGCGGGCTCCACAGATACGCAGTATTTT. The full variable domain, with the rest looked up from reference TRBV7-8 and TRBJ2-3, is GAGVSQSPRYKVAKRGQDVALRCDPISGHVSLFWYQQALGQGPEFLTYFQNEAQLDKSGLPSDRFFAERPEGSVSTLKIQRTQQEDSAVYLCASSAGSTDTQYFGPGTRLTVL.